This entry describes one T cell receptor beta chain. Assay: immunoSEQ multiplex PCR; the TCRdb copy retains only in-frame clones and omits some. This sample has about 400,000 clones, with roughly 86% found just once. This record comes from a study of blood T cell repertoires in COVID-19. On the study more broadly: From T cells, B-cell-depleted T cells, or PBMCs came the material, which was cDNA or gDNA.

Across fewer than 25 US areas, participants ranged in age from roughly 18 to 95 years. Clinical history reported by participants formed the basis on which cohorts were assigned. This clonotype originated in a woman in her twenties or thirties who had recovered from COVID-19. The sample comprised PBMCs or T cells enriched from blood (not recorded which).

Written as DNA, the CDR3 is TGTGCCAGCTCCCCCTTAGCGGGAGGTCCCAGGTCCTACGAGCAGTACTTC. Its translation is CASSPLAGGPRSYEQYF. V is TRBV18 and J is TRBJ2-7, with 10 bases matching TRBD2. V dropped 6 bases and J dropped 1; count of bases not matched to a gene: 12. CDR1 and CDR2 from the germline V gene are KGHSH and LQKENI. This CDR3 contains 17 residues.